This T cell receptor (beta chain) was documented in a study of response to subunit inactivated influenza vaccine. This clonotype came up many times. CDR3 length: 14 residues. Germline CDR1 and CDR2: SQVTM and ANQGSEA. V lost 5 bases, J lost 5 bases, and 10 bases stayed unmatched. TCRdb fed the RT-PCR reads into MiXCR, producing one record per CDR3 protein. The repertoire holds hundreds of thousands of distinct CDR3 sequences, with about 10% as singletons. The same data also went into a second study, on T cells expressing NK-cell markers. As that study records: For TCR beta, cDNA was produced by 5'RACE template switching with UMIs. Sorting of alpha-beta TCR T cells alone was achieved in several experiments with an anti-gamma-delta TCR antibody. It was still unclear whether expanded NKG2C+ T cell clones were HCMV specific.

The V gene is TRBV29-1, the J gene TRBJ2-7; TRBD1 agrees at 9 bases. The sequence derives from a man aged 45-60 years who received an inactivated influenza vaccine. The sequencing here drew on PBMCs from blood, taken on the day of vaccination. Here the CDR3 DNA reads TGCAGCGTTAGTTCCCGGGACAGGGTCGACGAGCAGTACTTC. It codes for CSVSSRDRVDEQYF.